Each of the 15 T cell receptor beta chains below was sequenced from the same sample in a study of blood T cell repertoires in COVID-19. TCRdb keeps only in-frame clones here, not all; method: immunoSEQ multiplex PCR. Seen here are about 61,000 clones, around 77% observed once, and the top ten hold about a fifth. What was sequenced was peripheral blood. The receptors here all came from an elderly man with active or convalescent COVID-19.

This clone has only a few counts. This chain connects TRBV4-1 to TRBJ1-5; D unresolved. V shed 0 bases and J shed 3 bases, with 9 bases lying between them. Germline V CDR1 and CDR2: MGHRA, YSYEKL. CDR3 length: 15 residues. The DNA of the CDR3 is TGCGCCAGCAGCCAAGATTCAGTCGCCAATCAGCCCCAGCATTTT. It specifies CASSQDSVANQPQHF.

CDR3 in amino acids: CASSQVGGPSYEQYF. The CDR3 bases are TGTGCCAGCAGCCAGGTGGGGGGTCCCTCCTACGAGCAGTACTTC. The gene calls are TRBV7-2 and TRBJ2-7, with a weak D call TRBD2 (6 bases). This CDR3 has 15 residues. Trimming cost V 5 bases and J 0 bases, with 14 bases left between them. Per germline, CDR1 SGHTA and CDR2 FQGNSA.

The chain couples TRBV6-5 to TRBJ2-3; weak D call: TRBD1 (6 bases). With 0 bases removed from V and 2 bases from J, the gap between germline ends came to 9 bases. This CDR3 has 15 amino acids. Germline CDR1 and CDR2: MNHEY and SVGAGI. The CDR3 DNA reads TGTGCCAGCAGTTACTCCGGGACATTCACAGATACGCAGTATTTT. Protein: CASSYSGTFTDTQYF.

J is TRBJ2-1 and V is TRBV19; 9 nucleotides align to TRBD2. Germline CDR1 and CDR2: LNHDA and SQIVND (reference sequence). V shed 3 bases and J 9 bases; nucleotides not matched to a gene: 6. The CDR3 covers 14 residues. The DNA of the CDR3 is TGTGCCAGTAGTATGGCGGGAGGGCCGCTTGAGCAGTTCTTC. Translated, it gives CASSMAGGPLEQFF.

V is TRBV25-1 and J is TRBJ1-2; D is uncertain. From germline, CDR1 is MGHDK and CDR2 SYGVNS. The CDR3 length is 12 residues. V lost 4 bases to trimming and J lost 8 bases, with 11 bases between them. In nucleotides, the CDR3 is TGTGCCAGCAGTGCTTCGGGGAGAGGCTACACCTTC. Translation: CASSASGRGYTF.

The table lists this clone with a count of one. The J gene is TRBJ2-7, the V gene TRBV2; 7 bases are a match to TRBD1. Looked up from germline, CDR1 is SNHLY and CDR2 is FYNNEI. This CDR3 spans 15 amino acids. The ends lost 10 bases at V and 2 bases at J; junction bases unmatched: 14. CDR3: CANGPGQEDPYEQYF. DNA for the CDR3: TGTGCCAACGGCCCCGGACAGGAAGATCCCTACGAGCAGTACTTC.

The chain combines TRBV3-1 (or the pseudogene TRBV3-2) with TRBJ1-3; D unclear. The CDR3 has 14 residues. Trimming left V 0 bases short and J 4 bases short, with 7 bases between. Per germline, CDR1 LGHDT and CDR2 YNNKEL (reference sequence). The CDR3 nucleotides are TGTGCCAGCAGCCAAGAGGGCGTCGGAAACACCATATATTTT. This sequence encodes CASSQEGVGNTIYF.

The chain couples TRBV6-5 to TRBJ2-1; 10 nucleotides align to TRBD2. With 7 bases clipped from V and 9 bases from J, the junction kept 6 bases outside the gene matches. Looked up from germline, CDR1 is MNHEY and CDR2 is SVGAGI. CDR3 length: 13 residues. CDR3 residues: CASMERGGLEQFF. DNA for the CDR3: TGTGCCAGCATGGAGCGGGGGGGCCTTGAGCAGTTCTTC.

This sequence joins TRBV7-6 and TRBJ2-7, with 7 bases matching TRBD1. Losses at the gene ends were 5 bases for V and 4 bases for J; bases not matched to a gene: 11. Germline CDR1 SGHVS, CDR2 FNYEAQ. This CDR3 is built from 15 residues. The CDR3 region has the DNA TGTGCCAGCAGCCACAGATTGACAGGGAATTACGAGCAGTACTTC. Translated: CASSHRLTGNYEQYF.

The CDR3 sequence: CASSWTSGGDADTQYF. DNA for the CDR3: TGTGCCAGCAGCTGGACTAGCGGGGGGGACGCAGATACGCAGTATTTT. This rearrangement joins TRBV7-3 to TRBJ2-3; 15 positions match TRBD2. Germline lookup yields CDR1 SGHTA and CDR2 FQGTGA. J gave up 4 bases and V 4 bases, and 3 bases lay outside the gene matches. The CDR3 spans 16 residues. Full variable domain (remainder filled in from reference TRBV7-3 and TRBJ2-3): GAGVSQTPSNKVTEKGKYVELRCDPISGHTALYWYRQSLGQGPEFLIYFQGTGAADDSGLPNDRFFAVRPEGSVSTLKIQRTERGDSAVYLCASSWTSGGDADTQYFGPGTRLTVL.

This clone has a handful of counts. This chain uses TRBV7-8 with TRBJ1-2, with TRBD1 matching over 7 bases. After removal of 4 bases from V and 3 bases from J, the junction contained 14 bases not matched to a gene. The germline gives CDR1 SGHVS, CDR2 FQNEAQ. This CDR3 is built from 17 residues. The CDR3 reads CASSSRDRPTSHYGYTF. As DNA, the CDR3 is TGTGCCAGCAGCTCACGGGACAGACCAACCTCTCACTATGGCTACACCTTC.

The V call is TRBV19, the J call TRBJ2-1, with 8 bases aligning to TRBD2. This CDR3 has 12 residues. The V and J ends lost 6 bases and 9 bases, in that order; junction bases with no gene match: 4. Germline CDR1 is LNHDA and CDR2 is SQIVND (reference sequence). This CDR3 reads CASSGSGGEQFF. CDR3 sequence (DNA): TGTGCCAGTAGCGGGAGCGGGGGTGAGCAGTTCTTC.

This chain joins TRBV5-1 and TRBJ1-1; 9 bases map to TRBD1. Losses at the gene ends were 0 bases for V and 3 bases for J; bases not matched to a gene: 3. Germline-derived CDR1 and CDR2 are SGHRS and YFSETQ. The CDR3 has 15 amino acids. Written as DNA, the CDR3 is TGCGCCAGCAGCTTGGACGGGACAGGGCACACTGAAGCTTTCTTT. This encodes CASSLDGTGHTEAFF.

The rearrangement uses TRBV29-1 and TRBJ2-3; 7 bases agree with TRBD1. CDR1 SQVTM and CDR2 ANQGSEA come from the germline V gene. The CDR3 runs to 13 residues. Losses at the gene ends were 6 bases for V and 6 bases for J; bases not matched to a gene: 9. The CDR3 bases are TGCAGCGTGGTCACAGGGGTTGCCGATACGCAGTATTTT. Protein sequence: CSVVTGVADTQYF.

V is TRBV5-4 and J is TRBJ2-2, with TRBD2 matching 8 bases. The CDR3 runs 16 residues. Germline V gene sequence: CDR1 SGHNT, CDR2 YYREEE (reference sequence). J was trimmed by 6 bases and V by 1 base; bases with no gene match: 8. CDR3: CASSLPAGVTPGELFF. In nucleotides, the CDR3 is TGTGCCAGCAGCTTGCCAGCGGGAGTGACTCCCGGGGAGCTGTTTTTT.